A single sample gave rise to the 2 T cell receptor beta chains below, sequenced in a study of Ad26.COV2.S vaccination and SARS-CoV-2 variants (dated by TCRdb to about 2021). Library preparation employed the immunoSEQ multiplex PCR assay. TCRdb took over this immuneACCESS table, retaining in-frame rearrangements with V and J assigned. Such tables are incomplete; in checked studies, under half of the missing clones stem from an unresolved V gene, and the remainder is unexplained. In this sample the table shows around 450,000 clones, about 90% of which occur a single time. Of the sample, roughly 4% is held by the ten largest clones. Read against the paper, the sample's treatment or condition label means: about 20 received Ad26.COV2.S at low or high dose, single or two shots; about 5 received placebo; per-sample allocation not given. Repertoires of vaccine and placebo recipients were sequenced from samples collected on day 63 after the first injection.

Sequencing was performed on peripheral blood, taken in a trial of Ad26.COV2.S vaccine versus placebo. The source of these receptors is a person aged 18-65 years who received the Ad26.COV2.S COVID-19 vaccine or a placebo.

The chain employs TRBV28 and TRBJ2-2; TRBD2 is a possible D gene (6 bases). The CDR3 sequence is 14 residues long. V lost 6 bases to trimming and J lost 3 bases, with 11 bases between them. Germline V CDR1 and CDR2: MDHEN, SYDVKM. This chain's CDR3 is CASRGGPDTGELFF. The CDR3 nucleotides read TGTGCCAGCAGGGGGGGACCGGACACCGGGGAGCTGTTTTTT.

The chain has TRBV6-5 and TRBJ2-5; the D gene could be TRBD1 or TRBD2 (5 bases each). Germline CDR1 is MNHEY and CDR2 is SVGAGI. V lost 5 bases to trimming and J lost 1 base, with 14 bases between them. This CDR3 is built from 15 residues. CDR3 nucleotides: TGTGCCAGCAGTCCCCCGGGACGCATCCAAGAGACCCAGTACTTC. Its protein product is CASSPPGRIQETQYF.